This entry lists 14 T cell receptor beta chains sequenced from one sample in a study of blood T cell repertoires in COVID-19. Assay used: immunoSEQ multiplex PCR; TCRdb lists only in-frame clones, some missing. This table holds about 42,000 clones, approximately 79% found once. Sequencing was done on a sample of peripheral blood. Every receptor here comes from a human donor in a cohort sampled during active COVID-19.

This chain connects TRBV11-2 to TRBJ1-3; D unclear. Germline-derived CDR1 and CDR2 are SGHAT and FQNNGV. This CDR3 comprises 17 residues. V dropped 5 bases and J dropped 4 bases, with 21 bases sitting between them. The CDR3: CASSRLRGIGRGNTIYF. CDR3 nucleotide sequence: TGTGCCAGCAGCCGTTTGCGCGGGATAGGCCGAGGAAACACCATATATTTT.

J is TRBJ1-3 and V is TRBV13; D ambiguous. Trimming shortened V by 0 bases and J by 0 bases, and 12 bases separated the two germline ends. Germline CDR1 is PRHDT and CDR2 is FYEKMQ (reference sequence). The CDR3 totals 17 residues. The CDR3 sequence: CASSLGVAGSSGNTIYF. The CDR3 DNA follows: TGTGCCAGCAGCTTAGGTGTTGCGGGGAGCTCTGGAAACACCATATATTTT. The full variable domain, completed using reference TRBV13 and TRBJ1-3, is AAGVIQSPRHLIKEKRETATLKCYPIPRHDTVYWYQQGPGQDPQFLISFYEKMQSDKGSIPDRFSAQQFSDYHSELNMSSLELGDSALYFCASSLGVAGSSGNTIYFGEGSWLTVV.

V and J are TRBV28 and TRBJ1-5, with D possibly matching TRBD1 (5 bases). From germline, CDR1 is MDHEN and CDR2 SYDVKM. Trimming pared 3 bases from V and 7 bases from J, leaving 10 bases between. The CDR3 loop spans 13 amino acids. CDR3 sequence (DNA): TGTGCCAGCAGTTTGGCAGGGCACCAGCCCCAGCATTTT. The encoded protein is CASSLAGHQPQHF.

This chain joins TRBV18 and TRBJ2-5; D is undetermined. Trimming pared 4 bases from V and 2 bases from J, leaving 14 bases between. The CDR3 length is 15 residues. The V gene's germline CDR1 is KGHSH and CDR2 LQKENI. The DNA of the CDR3 is TGTGCCAGCTCACTGCTGGCGGAACCACAAGAGACCCAGTACTTC. This sequence encodes CASSLLAEPQETQYF. The complete variable domain, with remaining parts taken from reference TRBV18 and TRBJ2-5, reads NAGVMQNPRHLVRRRGQEARLRCSPMKGHSHVYWYRQLPEEGLKFMVYLQKENIIDESGMPKERFSAEFPKEGPSILRIQQVVRGDSAAYFCASSLLAEPQETQYFGPGTRLLVL.

For the CDR3, the DNA is TGTGCCAGCAGTAACGGACTAGACGAGCAGTACTTC. It specifies CASSNGLDEQYF. V usage is TRBV2 and J usage is TRBJ2-7; TRBD2 matches at 7 bases. The V segment lost 5 bases and the J segment 5 bases; nucleotides outside the gene matches: 3. CDR1 and CDR2 from the germline V gene are SNHLY and FYNNEI. The CDR3 is 12 amino acids.

The CDR3 reads CASTDARSGANVLTF. The CDR3 DNA sequence: TGTGCCAGCACCGACGCGAGGTCTGGGGCCAACGTCCTGACTTTC. The V and J genes are TRBV4-2 and TRBJ2-6; D is unclear. Germline assignment: CDR1 LGHNA and CDR2 YNFKEQ. V dropped 7 bases and J dropped 1 base, with 11 bases sitting between them. The CDR3 runs to 15 residues.

The CDR3 reads CASSLNTPGSTEAFF. In DNA, the CDR3 is TGTGCCAGCAGTCTTAATACACCTGGGAGCACTGAAGCTTTCTTT. This rearrangement joins TRBV2 to TRBJ1-1, with D unclear. CDR3 size: 15 residues. V was cut by 5 bases and J by 4 bases, with 17 bases left in between. In germline, CDR1 is SNHLY, CDR2 FYNNEI.

The chain recombines TRBV2 with TRBJ1-2; D possibly corresponds to TRBD1 (5 bases). Trimming shortened V by 2 bases and J by 4 bases, and 11 bases separated the two germline ends. This CDR3 comprises 14 residues. In germline, CDR1 is SNHLY, CDR2 FYNNEI. CDR3 coding DNA: TGTGCCAGCAGTGAAACCGGGGGGGGCTATGGCTACACCTTC. Its translation: CASSETGGGYGYTF.

The rearrangement links TRBV7-2 to TRBJ2-7; a weak D match, TRBD1 (5 bases). The CDR3 covers 15 residues. Germline lookup yields CDR1 SGHTA and CDR2 FQGNSA. Between the trimmed V and J ends, which lost 1 base and 2 bases, there was a span of 12 bases. The CDR3 nucleotides read TGTGCCAGCAGCTTAGGGTGGCAAGGGGCCTACGAGCAGTACTTC. Residues: CASSLGWQGAYEQYF.

V and J are TRBV6-4 and TRBJ2-1; 11 bases map to TRBD2. With V trimmed by 3 bases and J by 9 bases, 7 bases remained unmatched. This CDR3 region has 15 residues. Germline CDR1 and CDR2: MRHNA and SNTAGT. The CDR3 nucleotides are TGTGCCAGCAGTGAAGATAGCGGGGGGGCCTCTGAGCAGTTCTTC. This sequence encodes CASSEDSGGASEQFF.

This chain links TRBV7-2 with TRBJ2-1; TRBD2 aligns across 13 bases. CDR1 is SGHTA, CDR2 FQGNSA, per germline. This CDR3 is 16 amino acids long. V lost 3 bases to trimming and J lost 8 bases; unmatched junction nucleotides: 7. Here the CDR3 DNA reads TGTGCCAGCAGCTTCGCCGGGACTAGCGGGGTCCATGAGCAGTTCTTC. Its translation is CASSFAGTSGVHEQFF.

The chain combines TRBV7-8 with TRBJ2-7; D remains unclear. This CDR3 has 13 residues. The germline CDR1 and CDR2 sequences are SGHVS and FQNEAQ. V dropped 7 bases and J dropped 0 bases, with 10 bases sitting between them. This CDR3 reads CASTEIHSYEQYF. The CDR3 DNA sequence: TGTGCCAGCACCGAGATCCACTCCTACGAGCAGTACTTC.

V usage is TRBV28 and J usage is TRBJ1-4, with 7 bases aligning to TRBD1. The V gene end was trimmed by 6 bases and the J gene end by 12 bases; junction bases not matched to a gene: 4. The CDR3 extends over 11 amino acids. Germline V CDR1 and CDR2: MDHEN, SYDVKM. CDR3: CASRHRGQLFF. The CDR3 DNA reads TGTGCCAGCAGGCACAGGGGTCAACTGTTTTTT.

This sequence joins TRBV28 and TRBJ2-3; D gene uncertain. CDR1 and CDR2 (germline): MDHEN, SYDVKM. Trimming cost V 7 bases and J 1 base, with 9 bases left between them. The CDR3 totals 13 residues. CDR3 in DNA: TGTGCCAGCATACGAATAGGCACAGATACGCAGTATTTT. Translated: CASIRIGTDTQYF.